This T cell receptor (beta chain) was identified in a study of T cell changes during pregnancy in multiple sclerosis. The data were produced by immunoSEQ multiplex PCR, yet TCRdb's version contains in-frame clones alone and is incomplete. The sample contains about 80,000 clones, 92% of which appear only once. Trimming removed 5 bases from V and 12 bases from J, with 14 bases in between. The CDR3 is 12 residues long. Germline V CDR1 and CDR2: LNHDA, SQIVND (reference sequence). The sequence derives from a female donor with multiple sclerosis, enrolled in a pregnancy study. The J gene is TRBJ2-1, the V gene TRBV19, with D uncertain. The material was peripheral blood, obtained before pregnancy. This CDR3 reads CASSPPGRGQFF. In DNA form, the CDR3 reads TGTGCCAGTAGTCCCCCCGGAAGAGGGCAGTTCTTC. The full variable domain, completed using reference TRBV19 and TRBJ2-1, is DGGITQSPKYLFRKEGQNVTLSCEQNLNHDAMYWYRQDPGQGLRLIYYSQIVNDFQKGDIAEGYSVSREKKESFPLTVTSAQKNPTAFYLCASSPPGRGQFFGPGTRLTVL.